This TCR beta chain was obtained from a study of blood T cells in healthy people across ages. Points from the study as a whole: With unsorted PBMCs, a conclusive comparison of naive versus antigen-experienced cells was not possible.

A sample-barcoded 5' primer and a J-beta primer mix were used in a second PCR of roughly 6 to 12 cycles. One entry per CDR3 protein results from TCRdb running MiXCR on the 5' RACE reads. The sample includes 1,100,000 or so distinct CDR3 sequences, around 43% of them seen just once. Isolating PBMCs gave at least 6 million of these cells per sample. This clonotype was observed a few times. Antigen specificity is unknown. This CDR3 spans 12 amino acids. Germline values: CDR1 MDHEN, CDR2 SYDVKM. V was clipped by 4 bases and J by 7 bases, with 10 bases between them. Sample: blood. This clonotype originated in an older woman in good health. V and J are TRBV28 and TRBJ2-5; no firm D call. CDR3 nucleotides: TGTGCCAGCAGTTATGCCTCCGGGACCCAGTACTTC. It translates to CASSYASGTQYF.